This note documents a single T cell receptor beta chain sequence. Its cognate antigen is unknown. PCR was performed using 60 Vbeta and 13 Jbeta primers. Study processing details: Later work found 80 million or so unique TCR beta chains, with approximately 12 million shared. The method was immunoSEQ multiplex PCR; TCRdb's version includes in-frame clones alone and lacks a portion of them. From that table come the V and J calls and clone size; the DNA was used to work out D and trimming. The repertoire consists of fewer than 95,000 clones, with around 78% occurring once and the leading ten covering about 0.5%. These data are taken from a study of cytomegalovirus exposure and HLA in healthy donors. Regarding the study as a whole: TCR beta V- and J-gene trimming was later associated with a missense DCLRE1C variant. An observed cluster of highly shared sequence variants was recorded as a likely sequencing artifact.

The CDR3 is made up of 15 amino acids. V gave up 0 bases and J gave up 5 bases, with 11 bases separating them. Looked up from germline, CDR1 is LGHNA and CDR2 is YSLEER. This sequence was found in a man between 25 and 39 years old in good health and CMV-seronegative. The chain recombines TRBV4-3 with TRBJ1-5, with D perhaps TRBD1 (5 bases). The sample comprised PBMCs. The DNA for the CDR3 is TGCGCCAGCAGCCAAGATTCGCAGGGCTATCAGCCCCAGCATTTT. It specifies CASSQDSQGYQPQHF.